Below are 6 T cell receptor beta chains sequenced from a single sample in a study of control samples from healthy donors and cancer patients. Only in-frame clones appear in the TCRdb table, and some are missing; sequencing was by immunoSEQ multiplex PCR. Of more than 150,000 clones listed, approximately 92% are singletons. Sequences were obtained from blood. These receptor sequences come from a man aged 18-30 years in good health.

The chain combines TRBV19 with TRBJ1-3; D call uncertain. V lost 4 bases to trimming and J lost 3 bases, with 7 bases between them. The CDR3 covers 13 residues. Germline V CDR1 and CDR2: LNHDA, SQIVND (reference sequence). This chain's CDR3 is CASSNNDGNTIYF. The CDR3 coding sequence is TGTGCCAGTAGTAATAACGATGGAAACACCATATATTTT.

This chain links TRBV10-3 with TRBJ1-1; D perhaps matches TRBD1 (6 bases). CDR1 is ENHRY, CDR2 SYGVKD, per germline. This CDR3 comprises 17 residues. Trimming removed 4 bases from V and 5 bases from J, with 23 bases in between. The CDR3 loop is CAISGDGGSRGSTEAFF. The CDR3 DNA follows: TGTGCCATCAGTGGAGATGGGGGGTCCAGGGGCAGTACTGAAGCTTTCTTT.

The chain recombines TRBV19 with TRBJ2-1; either TRBD1 or TRBD2 may fit D (5 bases each). V was cut by 1 base and J by 0 bases, with 13 bases left in between. CDR1 LNHDA and CDR2 SQIVND come from the germline V gene (reference sequence). CDR3 length: 17 residues. The CDR3 nucleotides are TGTGCCAGTAGTATAGTGGGGGATCCAAGCTCCTACAATGAGCAGTTCTTC. Translating it yields CASSIVGDPSSYNEQFF.

The chain uses TRBV2 and TRBJ1-2; 7 nucleotides align to TRBD1. Germline V gene lookup returns CDR1 SNHLY and CDR2 FYNNEI. V was clipped by 4 bases and J by 5 bases; unmatched bases: 1. The CDR3 sequence is 12 residues long. CDR3 amino acids: CASSVQGYGYTF. The CDR3 DNA sequence: TGTGCCAGCAGTGTACAGGGGTATGGCTACACCTTC.

V is TRBV3-1 (or the pseudogene TRBV3-2) and J is TRBJ1-6; the match to TRBD1 covers 12 bases. The CDR3 covers 16 residues. Germline V CDR1 and CDR2: LGHDT, YNNKEL (reference sequence). The junction had 8 bases not matched to a gene; V was cut back by 4 bases and J by 10 bases. This chain's CDR3 is CASSLTGTGGRSPLHF. CDR3 in DNA: TGTGCCAGCAGCCTAACCGGGACAGGGGGCCGGTCACCCCTCCACTTT.

The chain carries TRBV5-6 and TRBJ2-1; the D gene is possibly TRBD1 (7 bases). The germline V gene encodes CDR1 SGHDT and CDR2 YYEEEE. V was trimmed by 1 base and J by 2 bases, leaving 13 bases between them. The CDR3 consists of 16 residues. The CDR3 sequence is CASSLRQGGAYNEQFF. The CDR3 DNA reads TGTGCCAGCAGCTTGAGGCAGGGGGGAGCCTACAATGAGCAGTTCTTC.